Below are 26 T cell receptor beta chains sequenced from a single sample in a study of brain metastases from non-small cell lung cancer. The assay was immunoSEQ multiplex PCR, and TCRdb's table has in-frame clones only and misses some. The data contain about 15,000 clones, about four fifths of them singletons. Sample: primary lung tumor tissue. The source of these receptors is a donor at least 40 years old with non-small cell lung cancer.

This chain joins TRBV19 and TRBJ1-2; 9 nucleotides align to TRBD1. J lost 7 bases, V lost 7 bases, and 10 bases had no gene match. Germline assignment: CDR1 LNHDA and CDR2 SQIVND (reference sequence). This CDR3 region has 14 residues. CDR3 coding DNA: TGTGCCAGTATACCGCCCGGGACAGGGTTTGGCTACACCTTC. This sequence encodes CASIPPGTGFGYTF.

Points on this clone: A read error may account for a junction end that differs from germline. The DNA of the CDR3 is TGTGCCAGCAGTTTAGGGGTTCTGCAAGGCTACACCTTC. Amino acids: CASSLGVLQGYTF. This chain joins TRBV7-2 and TRBJ1-2; D is possibly TRBD1 (5 bases). Germline-derived CDR1 and CDR2 are SGHTA and FQGNSA. The CDR3 is made up of 13 amino acids.

This chain uses TRBV7-2 with TRBJ2-3, with TRBD2 as a possible D gene (6 bases). The CDR3 is 16 amino acids. V was cut by 2 bases and J by 1 base, with 13 bases left in between. CDR1 and CDR2 from the germline V gene are SGHTA and FQGNSA. CDR3 sequence: CASSLLRTGGTDTQYF. In DNA form, the CDR3 reads TGTGCCAGCAGCTTACTTCGGACGGGGGGCACAGATACGCAGTATTTT.

The V call is TRBV12-5, the J call TRBJ1-6; D call uncertain. The CDR3 contains 16 residues. V gave up 2 bases and J gave up 0 bases, with 8 bases separating them. In germline, CDR1 is LGHNT, CDR2 FRNRAP. Written as DNA, the CDR3 is TGTGCTAGTGGTTTGACCCGGTCCTCCTATAATTCACCCCTCCACTTT. It codes for CASGLTRSSYNSPLHF.

This chain uses TRBV3-1 (or the pseudogene TRBV3-2) with TRBJ2-5, with a possible D match to TRBD2 (6 bases). This CDR3 has 14 amino acids. Germline CDR1 and CDR2: LGHDT and YNNKEL (reference sequence). The V and J ends lost 4 bases and 5 bases respectively, with 14 bases between them. CDR3 in DNA: TGTGCCAGCAGCCCTCATGGAGGGCTGGAGACCCAGTACTTC. The encoded protein is CASSPHGGLETQYF.

The chain links TRBV9 to TRBJ1-1, with 7 positions matching TRBD1. Losses at the gene ends were 2 bases for V and 3 bases for J; bases not matched to a gene: 4. The germline V gene encodes CDR1 SGDLS and CDR2 YYNGEE. This CDR3 comprises 14 residues. CDR3 loop: CASSVQGGHTEAFF. CDR3 DNA: TGTGCCAGCAGCGTTCAGGGGGGCCACACTGAAGCTTTCTTT.

This clone showed up just a few times. The chain couples TRBV9 to TRBJ2-1, with no clear D. V lost 3 bases and J 5 bases, leaving 15 bases between the germline ends. The CDR3 spans 15 residues. Germline CDR1 and CDR2: SGDLS and YYNGEE. The CDR3 reads CASSADGGINNEQFF. As DNA, the CDR3 is TGTGCCAGCAGCGCAGACGGTGGAATTAACAATGAGCAGTTCTTC.

The CDR3 nucleotides are TGCGCCAGCAGCTTGACAGGGGACAGCAATCAGCCCCAGCATTTT. Its translation is CASSLTGDSNQPQHF. This chain joins TRBV5-1 and TRBJ1-5; 7 positions match TRBD1. The CDR3 contains 15 residues. Germline CDR1 is SGHRS and CDR2 is YFSETQ. V was pared by 1 base and J by 1 base, with 2 bases of the junction left unmatched.

The CDR3 sequence is CASSKGFQNTEAFF. DNA for the CDR3: TGTGCCAGCAGCAAGGGATTCCAGAACACTGAAGCTTTCTTT. This chain connects TRBV5-4 to TRBJ1-1; D not certain. V was pared by 4 bases and J by 1 base, with 11 bases between. CDR3 size: 14 residues. Germline CDR1 reads SGHNT; CDR2 reads YYREEE (reference sequence).

The rearrangement joins TRBV5-8 to TRBJ2-5; 9 bases match TRBD1. The V gene end was trimmed by 4 bases and the J gene end by 5 bases; junction bases not matched to a gene: 9. The CDR3 runs to 15 residues. Looked up from germline, CDR1 is SGHTS and CDR2 is YDEGEE. CDR3 in amino acids: CASSPGTGYGETQYF. The CDR3 DNA follows: TGTGCCAGCAGCCCGGGGACAGGGTATGGGGAGACCCAGTACTTC.

This sequence joins TRBV6-5 and TRBJ1-4, with D possibly TRBD1 on 6 matching bases. V was cut by 6 bases and J by 5 bases, with 16 bases left in between. Germline values: CDR1 MNHEY, CDR2 SVGAGI. The CDR3 sequence is 15 residues long. The CDR3 DNA sequence: TGTGCCAGCAGGGTATTGACAGGTAGAAATGAAAAACTGTTTTTT. Its translation is CASRVLTGRNEKLFF.

This clone was observed a few times. V and J are TRBV20-1 and TRBJ1-1; TRBD1 agrees at 10 bases. The CDR3 is made up of 11 amino acids. J gave up 8 bases and V 6 bases, and 3 bases lay outside the gene matches. Germline assignment: CDR1 DFQATT and CDR2 SNEGSKA (reference sequence). CDR3 loop: CSARQGAEAFF. Here the CDR3 DNA reads TGCAGTGCACGACAGGGGGCGGAAGCTTTCTTT.

V gene TRBV12-3 or TRBV12-4 combines with J gene TRBJ1-4; weak D call: TRBD1 (6 bases). The CDR3 has 12 amino acids. V shed 4 bases and J shed 7 bases, with 7 bases lying between them. Written as DNA, the CDR3 is TGTGCCAGCAGTTCCAGGGGTGAAAAACTGTTTTTT. This gives the protein CASSSRGEKLFF.

The V gene is TRBV4-1, the J gene TRBJ2-1, with a weak D call TRBD2 (6 bases). This CDR3 has 15 amino acids. Trimming removed 6 bases at V and 3 bases at J, with 15 bases between. The germline gives CDR1 MGHRA, CDR2 YSYEKL. CDR3 nucleotide sequence: TGCGCCAGCAGTCTCCTAGCGCCGGACTACAATGAGCAGTTCTTC. Its translation: CASSLLAPDYNEQFF.

The chain combines TRBV19 with TRBJ2-3, with TRBD2 identical over 7 bases. The germline V gene encodes CDR1 LNHDA and CDR2 SQIVND (reference sequence). J lost 2 bases, V lost 1 base, and 3 bases had no gene match. The CDR3 has 15 residues. The CDR3 bases are TGTGCCAGTAGTATAGGGGGGGGATCCACAGATACGCAGTATTTT. This encodes CASSIGGGSTDTQYF.

V is TRBV19 and J is TRBJ2-5; D call uncertain. The length of the CDR3 is 15 residues. Germline CDR1 is LNHDA and CDR2 is SQIVND (reference sequence). V gave up 7 bases and J gave up 4 bases, with 19 bases separating them. The CDR3 DNA sequence: TGTGCCAGTAAGCTGAGAGGCGAGGTCACAGAGACCCAGTACTTC. Its protein product is CASKLRGEVTETQYF.

DNA for the CDR3: TGTGCCAGCAGCTTAACCTGGGGTGGGGATGAGCAGTTCTTC. This translates into CASSLTWGGDEQFF. V usage is TRBV7-8 and J usage is TRBJ2-1; D remains ambiguous. In germline, CDR1 is SGHVS, CDR2 FQNEAQ. V was shortened by 2 bases and J by 8 bases, with 13 bases between the two germline ends. There are 14 residues in the CDR3.

This chain uses TRBV6-2 or TRBV6-3 with TRBJ1-2; 12 bases agree with TRBD1. CDR3 length: 17 residues. Looked up from germline, CDR1 is MNHEY and CDR2 is SVGEGT. The V gene end was trimmed by 4 bases and the J gene end by 4 bases; junction bases not matched to a gene: 10. The CDR3 coding sequence is TGTGCCAGCAGTTCATCCGGGACAGGGGGCCGTGTCTATGGCTACACCTTC. This encodes CASSSSGTGGRVYGYTF.

With regard to this clone: This same CDR3 is encoded by further DNA sequences in the sample. This rearrangement joins TRBV7-3 to TRBJ1-6; no definite D call. V lost 6 bases and J lost 6, with 9 bases in between. Per germline, CDR1 SGHTA and CDR2 FQGTGA. The CDR3 covers 13 residues. In nucleotides, the CDR3 is TGTGCCAGCAGGAGGGCGGTTAATTCACCCCTCCACTTT. Protein product: CASRRAVNSPLHF.

This clone was detected only a few times. This chain links TRBV7-9 with TRBJ2-3; 9 nucleotides line up with TRBD2. CDR3 length equals 15 residues. Germline V gene lookup returns CDR1 SEHNR and CDR2 FQNEAQ (reference sequence). V lost 3 bases, J lost 3 bases, and 4 bases stayed unmatched. Written as DNA, the CDR3 is TGTGCCAGCAGCTTTCGCGGGAGGGGAACAGATACGCAGTATTTT. Amino acid sequence: CASSFRGRGTDTQYF.

This clone was seen more than once but under ten times. The chain joins TRBV5-1 to TRBJ2-2; TRBD1 might be the D (6 bases). Trimming pared 6 bases from V and 4 bases from J, leaving 10 bases between. Germline V gives CDR1 SGHRS, CDR2 YFSETQ. The CDR3 is 13 amino acids. CDR3 DNA sequence: TGCGCCAGCACCCAAGGGGGCACCGGGGAGCTGTTTTTT. Translated: CASTQGGTGELFF.

CDR3 in DNA: TGTGCCAGCAGTCCCGCCCCGGACAGCCTGGAGACCCAGTACTTC. The encoded protein is CASSPAPDSLETQYF. The chain couples TRBV5-4 to TRBJ2-5, with a weak D call TRBD1 (6 bases). The germline V and J ends were trimmed by 5 bases and 5 bases, with 19 bases remaining between them. The germline CDR1 and CDR2 sequences are SGHNT and YYREEE (reference sequence). CDR3 size: 15 residues. Full variable domain (outside the CDR3, taken from reference TRBV5-4 and TRBJ2-5): ETGVTQSPTHLIKTRGQQVTLRCSSQSGHNTVSWYQQALGQGPQFIFQYYREEENGRGNFPPRFSGLQFPNYSSELNVNALELDDSALYLCASSPAPDSLETQYFGPGTRLLVL.

V gene TRBV24-1 combines with J gene TRBJ2-3; TRBD2 matches 12 bases. CDR3 size: 17 residues. Per germline, CDR1 KGHDR and CDR2 SFDVKD. The V gene end was trimmed by 5 bases and the J gene end by 2 bases; junction bases not matched to a gene: 7. CDR3 sequence: CATSVRTSGAYTDTQYF. CDR3 nucleotides: TGTGCCACCAGTGTTCGGACTAGCGGGGCTTACACAGATACGCAGTATTTT.

This clone was seen once. The chain employs TRBV7-2 and TRBJ1-1; D remains ambiguous. The CDR3 contains 13 residues. Germline V gene sequence: CDR1 SGHTA, CDR2 FQGNSA. V dropped 7 bases and J dropped 1 base, with 10 bases sitting between them. CDR3 residues: CASTTDGNTEAFF. In nucleotides, the CDR3 is TGTGCCAGCACCACGGACGGGAACACTGAAGCTTTCTTT.

This clone has just one count. The genes are TRBV30 and TRBJ2-4; 8 bases fit TRBD1. CDR1 and CDR2 from the germline V gene are GTSNPN and SVGIG (reference sequence). Losses at the gene ends were 2 bases for V and 3 bases for J; bases not matched to a gene: 12. The CDR3 has 17 amino acids. CDR3 sequence: CAWSRMLTGAGKNIQYF. The CDR3 DNA reads as TGTGCCTGGAGTAGAATGCTGACAGGGGCGGGCAAAAACATTCAGTACTTC.

The gene calls are TRBV5-1 and TRBJ1-2, with a weak D call TRBD1 (5 bases). Trimming took 1 base from V and 0 from J, leaving 10 bases between them. Germline loops: CDR1 SGHRS, CDR2 YFSETQ. The CDR3 is made up of 15 amino acids. DNA of the CDR3: TGCGCCAGCAGCTTGAGGGGAGCAGCTAACTATGGCTACACCTTC. Its translation is CASSLRGAANYGYTF. Full variable domain (remainder filled in from reference TRBV5-1 and TRBJ1-2): KAGVTQTPRYLIKTRGQQVTLSCSPISGHRSVSWYQQTPGQGLQFLFEYFSETQRNKGNFPGRFSGRQFSNSRSEMNVSTLELGDSALYLCASSLRGAANYGYTFGSGTRLTVV.